The 11 T cell receptor beta chains reported below all come from one sample, sequenced in a study of blood T cell repertoires in COVID-19. Using immunoSEQ multiplex PCR, the repertoire was profiled, and TCRdb retains in-frame clones only, with some absent. The sample contains approximately 150,000 clones, over 65% of which appear only once. The sample taken for sequencing was peripheral blood. These receptors were obtained from a man aged 50 to 60 with acute or convalescent COVID-19.

The rearrangement uses TRBV24-1 and TRBJ1-2; no definite D call. Trimming shortened V by 3 bases and J by 10 bases, and 11 bases separated the two germline ends. The CDR3 covers 12 residues. Germline V gives CDR1 KGHDR, CDR2 SFDVKD. For the CDR3, the DNA is TGTGCCACCAGTGATAATGTGAGAGACTACACCTTC. Protein: CATSDNVRDYTF.

The chain carries TRBV6-5 and TRBJ1-4; D not certain. The CDR3 covers 16 residues. Germline-derived CDR1 and CDR2 are MNHEY and SVGAGI. V was shortened by 4 bases and J by 0 bases, with 12 bases between the two germline ends. CDR3 sequence reads: CASSSPTYATNEKLFF. The CDR3 nucleotides are TGTGCCAGCAGTTCACCCACATATGCAACTAATGAAAAACTGTTTTTT.

The V call is TRBV7-8, the J call TRBJ2-5; 8 nucleotides line up with TRBD1. The germline V gene encodes CDR1 SGHVS and CDR2 FQNEAQ. CDR3 length equals 15 residues. J gave up 1 base and V 5 bases, and 6 bases lay outside the gene matches. The CDR3 loop is CASSRGQGGQETQYF. CDR3 sequence (DNA): TGTGCCAGCAGCCGCGGACAGGGAGGCCAAGAGACCCAGTACTTC.

The chain carries TRBV27 and TRBJ2-2, with TRBD2 matching 9 bases. This CDR3 region has 15 residues. Trimming took 6 bases from V and 6 from J; bases not matched to a gene: 8. Germline V lookup: CDR1 MNHEY, CDR2 SMNVEV (reference sequence). The CDR3 sequence is CASRPGLAVPGELFF. CDR3 nucleotide sequence: TGTGCCAGCAGACCGGGACTAGCAGTTCCCGGGGAGCTGTTTTTT.

The chain employs TRBV7-2 and TRBJ2-1; a possible D gene is TRBD1 (5 bases). CDR1 is SGHTA, CDR2 FQGNSA, per germline. This CDR3 has 13 amino acids. Trimming cost V 5 bases and J 6 bases, with 11 bases left between them. CDR3 residues: CASSEAGSNEQFF. CDR3 bases: TGTGCCAGCAGCGAAGCAGGGTCCAATGAGCAGTTCTTC.

V is TRBV9 and J is TRBJ2-3; 7 bases line up with TRBD2. The CDR3 is 13 amino acids. The germline V gene encodes CDR1 SGDLS and CDR2 YYNGEE. Trimming at V came to 0 bases and at J to 9 bases, leaving 4 bases not matched to a gene. The CDR3: CASSVVAAGTQYF. The CDR3 region has the DNA TGTGCCAGCAGCGTAGTAGCAGCGGGAACGCAGTATTTT.

This chain uses TRBV6-2 or TRBV6-3 with TRBJ1-2, with 7 bases aligning to TRBD1. This CDR3 is built from 15 residues. With 4 bases clipped from V and 7 bases from J, the junction kept 12 bases outside the gene matches. In germline, CDR1 is MNHEY, CDR2 SVGEGT. CDR3 coding DNA: TGTGCCAGCAGTTTTCGCCAACAGGGGCTTAGTGGCTACACCTTC. Its protein is CASSFRQQGLSGYTF.

The J gene is TRBJ2-1, the V gene TRBV7-9; 9 bases align to TRBD2. With V trimmed by 5 bases and J by 5 bases, 7 bases remained unmatched. CDR1 is SEHNR, CDR2 FQNEAQ, per germline (reference sequence). CDR3 length: 15 residues. The CDR3 DNA is TGTGCCAGCAGCCCTAGGGGACTAGCCCACAATGAGCAGTTCTTC. Its translation: CASSPRGLAHNEQFF.

J is TRBJ2-1 and V is TRBV14; D is perhaps TRBD1 (6 bases). The germline gives CDR1 SGHDN, CDR2 FVKESK. The V gene lost 2 bases and the J gene lost 6 bases, with 11 bases spanning the gap. The CDR3 spans 14 residues. The CDR3 DNA reads TGTGCCAGCAGCCAAACGACAGGAGGCAATGAGCAGTTCTTC. Its protein product is CASSQTTGGNEQFF. Using reference TRBV14 and TRBJ2-1 for the parts outside the CDR3, the full variable domain is EAGVTQFPSHSVIEKGQTVTLRCDPISGHDNLYWYRRVMGKEIKFLLHFVKESKQDESGMPNNRFLAERTGGTYSTLKVQPAELEDSGVYFCASSQTTGGNEQFFGPGTRLTVL.

This chain uses TRBV5-1 with TRBJ2-2, with 12 bases fitting TRBD2. The CDR3 is 17 residues long. V lost 3 bases to trimming and J lost 1 base; unmatched junction nucleotides: 4. Looked up from germline, CDR1 is SGHRS and CDR2 is YFSETQ. This CDR3 is CASSWPTSGGNTGELFF. The CDR3 region has the DNA TGCGCCAGCAGCTGGCCGACTAGCGGGGGGAACACCGGGGAGCTGTTTTTT.

The chain employs TRBV14 and TRBJ2-7; perhaps TRBD1 as D (5 bases). This CDR3 is 16 amino acids long. Between the trimmed V and J ends, which lost 3 bases and 2 bases, there was a span of 17 bases. Looked up from germline, CDR1 is SGHDN and CDR2 is FVKESK. The CDR3 nucleotides read TGTGCCAGCAGCCACCTTATAACAGGAGTTACCTACGAGCAGTACTTC. This encodes CASSHLITGVTYEQYF.